These T cell receptor beta chains were read from a single sample in a study. Produced via immunoSEQ multiplex PCR; TCRdb's table is partial and in-frame only. This sample has approximately 70,000 clones; just over 90% occur once, and the top ten carry roughly 4.6%. Sample: PBMCs. These receptors all stem from a man aged 35 to 55 with rheumatoid arthritis. Both conserved end residues are part of each CDR3. A D gene is named only where the DNA matches it firmly. Clone size is stated in some rows and not others, as once, few, many or a class when expanded.

j_call: TRBJ2-5
d_call: TRBD1
clone_size: -
v_call: TRBV11-1
cdr3_nt: TGTGCCAGCAGCTCGGGACAGATTAGGGAGACCCAGTACTTC
cdr3_aa: CASSSGQIRETQYF

j_call: TRBJ1-3
d_call: TRBD1
clone_size: -
v_call: TRBV6-2/TRBV6-3
cdr3_nt: TGTGCCAGCAGCCGACAGGGTTCTGGAAACACCATATATTTT
cdr3_aa: CASSRQGSGNTIYF

j_call: TRBJ2-1
d_call: TRBD2
clone_size: -
v_call: TRBV28
cdr3_nt: TGTGCCAGCAGTATTCGGACTAGCGGGAGCTCCTACAATGAGCAGTTCTTC
cdr3_aa: CASSIRTSGSSYNEQFF

j_call: TRBJ2-3
d_call: TRBD2
clone_size: -
v_call: TRBV28
cdr3_nt: TGTGCCAGCAGTTTCCGGCTAGCGGGAGATACGCAGTATTTT
cdr3_aa: CASSFRLAGDTQYF

j_call: TRBJ2-1
d_call: -
clone_size: -
v_call: TRBV29-1
cdr3_nt: TGCAGCGTGGAGATACAGGGTGAGCAGTTCTTC
cdr3_aa: CSVEIQGEQFF

j_call: TRBJ1-4
d_call: -
clone_size: -
v_call: TRBV15
cdr3_nt: TGTGCAAGCACCGTTAGCAGCGGATATGAAAAACTGTTTTTT
cdr3_aa: CASTVSSGYEKLFF

j_call: TRBJ2-7
d_call: TRBD1
clone_size: -
v_call: TRBV6-5
cdr3_nt: TGTGCCAGCAGTTCGAGACAGGGTCTCGTCTCCTACGAGCAGTACTTC
cdr3_aa: CASSSRQGLVSYEQYF

j_call: TRBJ2-7
d_call: -
clone_size: -
v_call: TRBV3-1/TRBV3-2
cdr3_nt: TGTGCCAGCAGCCAAGAAGGCATGCCAGGACAGATGCCCTACGAGCAGTACTTC
cdr3_aa: CASSQEGMPGQMPYEQYF

j_call: TRBJ2-3
d_call: -
clone_size: -
v_call: TRBV4-2
cdr3_nt: TGTGCCAGCAGCACAGTAGATAAAGATACGCAGTATTTT
cdr3_aa: CASSTVDKDTQYF

j_call: TRBJ2-7
d_call: TRBD1
clone_size: -
v_call: TRBV7-2
cdr3_nt: TGTGCCAGCAGCTTGACAGGGGTTTCCTACGAGCAGTACTTC
cdr3_aa: CASSLTGVSYEQYF

j_call: TRBJ1-1
d_call: -
clone_size: -
v_call: TRBV18
cdr3_nt: TGTGCCAGCTCACCATTTAAGCCGGCAGGGGAGAACACTGAAGCTTTCTTT
cdr3_aa: CASSPFKPAGENTEAFF

j_call: TRBJ2-3
d_call: TRBD2
clone_size: -
v_call: TRBV27
cdr3_nt: TGTGCCAGCAGTTTGAGGGGAGGGCATGGAGATACGCAGTATTTT
cdr3_aa: CASSLRGGHGDTQYF

j_call: TRBJ1-5
d_call: -
clone_size: once
v_call: TRBV6-1
cdr3_nt: TGTGCCAGCAGTGACCCGGGCCAAGGGGATGACCAGCCCCAGCATTTT
cdr3_aa: CASSDPGQGDDQPQHF

j_call: TRBJ1-2
d_call: -
clone_size: -
v_call: TRBV6-4
cdr3_nt: TGTGCCAGCAGTGACTCTGTCGGTATTGGCTACACCTTC
cdr3_aa: CASSDSVGIGYTF

j_call: TRBJ2-1
d_call: -
clone_size: -
v_call: TRBV7-8
cdr3_nt: TGTGCCAGGCCCACTAGATACAATGAGCAGTTCTTC
cdr3_aa: CARPTRYNEQFF

j_call: TRBJ1-1
d_call: -
clone_size: -
v_call: TRBV6-5
cdr3_nt: TGTGCCAGCAGTTACAAAGGGCGCATGAACACTGAAGCTTTCTTT
cdr3_aa: CASSYKGRMNTEAFF

j_call: TRBJ2-7
d_call: TRBD2
clone_size: -
v_call: TRBV19
cdr3_nt: TGTGCCAGTCCCAGCCCGGGGGGATTTATCTACGAGCAGTACTTC
cdr3_aa: CASPSPGGFIYEQYF